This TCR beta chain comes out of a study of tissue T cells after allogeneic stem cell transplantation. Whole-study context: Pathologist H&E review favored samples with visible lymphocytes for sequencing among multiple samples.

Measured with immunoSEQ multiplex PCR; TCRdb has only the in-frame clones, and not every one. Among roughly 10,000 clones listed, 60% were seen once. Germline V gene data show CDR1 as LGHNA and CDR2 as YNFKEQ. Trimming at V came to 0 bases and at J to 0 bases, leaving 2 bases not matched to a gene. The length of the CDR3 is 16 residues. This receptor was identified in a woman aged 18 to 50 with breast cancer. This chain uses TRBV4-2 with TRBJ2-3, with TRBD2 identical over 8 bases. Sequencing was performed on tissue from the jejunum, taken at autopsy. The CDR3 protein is CASSQEGLASTDTQYF. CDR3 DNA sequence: TGTGCCAGCAGCCAAGAAGGACTAGCTAGCACAGATACGCAGTATTTT.